This T cell receptor (beta chain) is drawn from a study of CD8 T cells in ankylosing spondylitis. Study-wide points: Reported data indicate significant enrichment of disease-linked clones within matched ankylosing spondylitis synovial fluid. Several highly homologous variants made up a TCR beta motif, and this motif appeared characteristic of ankylosing spondylitis blood.

Per the germline V gene, CDR1 is ENHRY and CDR2 is SYGVKD. The CDR3 runs 12 residues. V lost 2 bases, J lost 7 bases, and 6 bases lay in between. Points on this clonotype: The antigen is undetermined.

Quantitative molecular-barcoded 5'-RACE generated the TCR beta libraries. TCRdb re-analysed the 5' RACE reads in MiXCR, keeping a single row per CDR3 protein. The sample shows roughly 400,000 distinct CDR3 sequences, about 20% of them seen only once. The source is a male donor with ankylosing spondylitis. The chain combines TRBV10-3 with TRBJ1-5; D uncertain. Sequenced input: blood, either unsorted or a sorted T cell fraction (not recorded which). CDR3 region: CAISESWQPQHF. The CDR3 nucleotides read TGTGCCATCAGTGAGAGCTGGCAGCCCCAGCATTTT.